A single sample is the source of the 20 T cell receptor beta chains below, sequenced in a study of OX40 agonist ivuxolimab in advanced cancers. Sequenced by immunoSEQ multiplex PCR; TCRdb stores in-frame clones only, minus some. The data contain roughly 61,000 clones, around 93% of them seen just once; the ten biggest clones take up around 20%. The source material was CD4+ or CD8+ T cells sorted from blood, sampled in a trial of the OX40 agonist ivuxolimab. The receptors here all came from an adult with an advanced solid tumor such as melanoma, head and neck, liver or kidney cancer.

The J gene is TRBJ2-2, the V gene TRBV27; 9 positions agree with TRBD1. Germline trimming cut 2 bases from V and 7 bases from J; bases unmatched to any gene: 5. Germline CDR1 and CDR2: MNHEY and SMNVEV (reference sequence). The CDR3 totals 15 residues. The CDR3 region is CASSLGTGTGGELFF. CDR3 coding DNA: TGTGCCAGCAGTTTAGGGACAGGGACCGGCGGGGAGCTGTTTTTT.

The V gene is TRBV13, the J gene TRBJ2-3; D is ambiguous. The V gene's germline CDR1 is PRHDT and CDR2 FYEKMQ (reference sequence). With 5 bases removed from V and 4 bases from J, the gap between germline ends came to 10 bases. This CDR3 contains 13 residues. DNA for the CDR3: TGTGCCAGCAGCCCAGGTGGCTCAGATACGCAGTATTTT. Translation gives CASSPGGSDTQYF.

The CDR3 coding sequence is TGTGCCAGCAGCGGAGGATCGGTGAGGCCAGATACGCAGTATTTT. It specifies CASSGGSVRPDTQYF. The chain couples TRBV11-2 to TRBJ2-3; weak D call: TRBD2 (5 bases). This CDR3 contains 15 residues. V shed 5 bases and J shed 4 bases, with 16 bases lying between them. Germline CDR1 reads SGHAT; CDR2 reads FQNNGV.

The gene calls are TRBV27 and TRBJ1-5; D is possibly TRBD1 (6 bases). The CDR3 is 16 residues long. CDR1 is MNHEY and CDR2 is SMNVEV in the germline V gene (reference sequence). V lost 5 bases, J lost 0 bases, and 14 bases lay in between. CDR3 protein: CASSERTVDSNQPQHF. Here the CDR3 DNA reads TGTGCCAGCAGTGAACGGACAGTGGATAGCAATCAGCCCCAGCATTTT.

This chain joins TRBV30 and TRBJ2-1; 8 nucleotides align to TRBD2. The CDR3 extends over 11 amino acids. Germline values: CDR1 GTSNPN, CDR2 SVGIG (reference sequence). The V and J ends lost 8 bases and 9 bases, in that order; junction bases with no gene match: 6. The CDR3 nucleotides read TGTGCCGGCGGGGGGTCTAGTGAGCAGTTCTTC. It yields the protein CAGGGSSEQFF.

The rearrangement links TRBV7-8 to TRBJ2-7; D possibly uses TRBD1 or TRBD2 (5 bases each). V lost 2 bases, J lost 4 bases, and 12 bases lay in between. Germline V CDR1 and CDR2: SGHVS, FQNEAQ. The CDR3 consists of 14 residues. CDR3 residues: CASSLPGRAYEQYF. In nucleotides, the CDR3 is TGTGCCAGCAGCTTACCGGGACGGGCTTACGAGCAGTACTTC.

The V gene is TRBV7-9, the J gene TRBJ1-1, with D perhaps matching TRBD1 (5 bases). The germline CDR1 and CDR2 sequences are SEHNR and FQNEAQ (reference sequence). V lost 6 bases and J 7 bases, leaving 18 bases between the germline ends. The CDR3 has 14 residues. CDR3 nucleotide sequence: TGTGCCAGCAGGCGATTCCGGGGCAGACGTGAAGCTTTCTTT. Translation: CASRRFRGRREAFF.

The V and J genes are TRBV2 and TRBJ1-2; weak D call: TRBD1 (5 bases). Per germline, CDR1 SNHLY and CDR2 FYNNEI. This CDR3 has 12 residues. V lost 7 bases and J 5 bases, leaving 11 bases between the germline ends. As DNA, the CDR3 is TGTGCCAGCAACCAGGGATTTTATGGCTACACCTTC. It is translated as CASNQGFYGYTF.

As for this clone: As the CDR3 is not closed by the conserved phenylalanine or tryptophan, this likely results from a read error. The limits of the CDR3 on the DNA are not certain, so only TCRdb's listed CDR3 is given. The gene calls are TRBV5-4 and TRBJ1-2; the D segment call TRBD1 is taken from the table without a DNA check. The CDR3 is 14 residues long, counting both termini. In germline, CDR1 is SGHNT, CDR2 YYREEE (reference sequence). This CDR3 reads CASSWWGTGSGWAI.

The chain uses TRBV6-5 and TRBJ1-1; D remains ambiguous. CDR1 and CDR2 (germline): MNHEY, SVGAGI. Trimming removed 0 bases from V and 5 bases from J, with 10 bases in between. The CDR3 runs 14 residues. CDR3 sequence: CASSYSAVWTEAFF. CDR3 nucleotide sequence: TGTGCCAGCAGTTACTCCGCCGTTTGGACTGAAGCTTTCTTT.

This rearrangement joins TRBV4-3 to TRBJ2-1, with D perhaps matching TRBD2 (6 bases). The CDR3 runs to 14 residues. Per germline, CDR1 LGHNA and CDR2 YSLEER. V was pared by 0 bases and J by 7 bases, with 10 bases between. In DNA, the CDR3 is TGCGCCAGCAGCCAAGATGTCAGCGGGAATGAGCAGTTCTTC. Translated, it gives CASSQDVSGNEQFF.

V usage is TRBV20-1 and J usage is TRBJ2-1; D ambiguous. The germline V gene encodes CDR1 DFQATT and CDR2 SNEGSKA (reference sequence). The CDR3 spans 11 residues. V dropped 6 bases and J dropped 4 bases, with 7 bases sitting between them. DNA for the CDR3: TGCAGTGCCAAGGAATACAATGAGCAGTTCTTC. Protein: CSAKEYNEQFF.

In nucleotides, the CDR3 is TGTGCCAGCAGTTCGCCCACCGGATTTCCCTACGAGCAGTACGTC. Translation: CASSSPTGFPYEQYV. V and J are TRBV6-5 and TRBJ2-7; D not resolved. The CDR3 has 15 residues. Germline CDR1 and CDR2: MNHEY and SVGAGI. Deletions cut 4 bases from V and 2 bases from J, with 15 bases between.

This chain uses TRBV11-3 with TRBJ2-4, with 7 bases lining up with TRBD1. V shed 4 bases and J 0 bases; nucleotides not matched to a gene: 6. From germline, CDR1 is SGHNT and CDR2 YENEEA. The CDR3 extends over 16 amino acids. The CDR3 is CASSSRGWEAKNIQYF. DNA for the CDR3: TGTGCCAGCAGCTCCAGGGGGTGGGAAGCCAAAAACATTCAGTACTTC.

V gene TRBV30 combines with J gene TRBJ2-7; no definite D call. V gave up 0 bases and J gave up 1 base, with 7 bases separating them. This CDR3 has 13 amino acids. CDR1 GTSNPN and CDR2 SVGIG come from the germline V gene (reference sequence). The DNA of the CDR3 is TGTGCCTGGAGTGTAGTCTCATCCTACGAGCAGTACTTC. Residues: CAWSVVSSYEQYF.

The chain couples TRBV30 to TRBJ2-3; D remains ambiguous. This CDR3 comprises 14 residues. Trimming cost V 3 bases and J 2 bases, with 12 bases left between them. Germline CDR1 reads GTSNPN; CDR2 reads SVGIG (reference sequence). This CDR3 is CAWSLLGPTDTQYF. CDR3 DNA: TGTGCCTGGAGCCTTCTCGGGCCCACAGATACGCAGTATTTT.

The chain has TRBV6-6 and TRBJ2-7; tentative D call: TRBD1 (6 bases). The ends were cut back, 0 bases at V and 0 bases at J, with 12 bases in the middle. This CDR3 is built from 16 residues. Germline values: CDR1 MNHNY, CDR2 SVGAGI (reference sequence). This CDR3 is CASSYSIRDISYEQYF. Written as DNA, the CDR3 is TGTGCCAGCAGTTACTCGATTCGGGACATCTCCTACGAGCAGTACTTC.

The V call is TRBV4-1, the J call TRBJ2-1; possibly TRBD2 for D (5 bases). The CDR3 runs to 13 residues. Germline CDR1 and CDR2: MGHRA and YSYEKL. Trimming shortened V by 4 bases and J by 10 bases, and 14 bases separated the two germline ends. The CDR3 region is CASSLRLREEQFF. In DNA form, the CDR3 reads TGCGCCAGCAGCCTCCGCCTCCGGGAAGAGCAGTTCTTC.

The V gene is TRBV6-5, the J gene TRBJ1-1; D gene ambiguous. Germline V gene data show CDR1 as MNHEY and CDR2 as SVGAGI. Trimming removed 8 bases from V and 8 bases from J, with 15 bases in between. CDR3 length equals 12 residues. The CDR3 bases are TGTGCCAGCGCCCGGAGTTTAGCAGAAGCTTTCTTT. It is translated as CASARSLAEAFF.

The V and J genes are TRBV6-5 and TRBJ1-5; D uncertain. V lost 2 bases and J lost 5, with 7 bases in between. Germline values: CDR1 MNHEY, CDR2 SVGAGI. The CDR3 consists of 13 residues. CDR3 region: CASSYLQDQPQHF. CDR3 nucleotides: TGTGCCAGCAGTTACCTTCAGGATCAGCCCCAGCATTTT.